This TCR beta chain was obtained from a study of T cells in Graves' hyperthyroidism and ophthalmopathy. The wider study: The authors collected peripheral blood at initial diagnosis, before any treatment. Points from the study as a whole: A model of 13 V-J features distinguished ophthalmopathy from stable hyperthyroidism. Blood shared most expanded thyroid clonotypes above 0.001.

Participants, patients aged 18 to 65, had newly diagnosed hyperthyroidism with a duration under 2 months. This clonotype appeared a few times. Its antigen is undetermined. Amplified regions were TCR beta CDR3 sequences from RNA transcripts. TCR CDR3 underwent first-round RT-PCR with the HTBI primer set. Each CDR3 protein is one row after TCRdb ran MiXCR on the multiplex PCR reads. The profile shows approximately 530,000 distinct CDR3 sequences, approximately 15% of them singletons. This CDR3 comprises 15 residues. Germline V CDR1 and CDR2: LNHNV, YYDKDF (reference sequence). V shed 0 bases and J shed 1 base, with 6 bases lying between them.

The chain links TRBV15 to TRBJ2-2; D call uncertain. This clonotype originated in a woman between 18 and 29 years old with Graves' hyperthyroidism. Sequenced material: blood. DNA of the CDR3: TGTGCCACCAGCAGAGAGCAAGAGAACACCGGGGAGCTGTTTTTT. The encoded protein is CATSREQENTGELFF.